This T cell receptor (beta chain) was sequenced for a study of blood T cell repertoires in COVID-19. In the study overall: Sites across the United States, Italy and Spain contributed samples from acute and convalescent COVID-19. In each case, the material was cDNA or gDNA derived from T cells, B-cell-depleted T cells, or PBMCs.

Original processing notes: Counts of nucleated cells, estimated from reference gene primer amplification, were obtained. Sequenced by immunoSEQ multiplex PCR; TCRdb stores in-frame clones only, minus some. V and J calls and clone size are as listed in that table; D and trimming were resolved from the DNA. The data contain under 80,000 clones, 88% of them singletons. Trimming removed 4 bases from V and 0 bases from J, with 19 bases in between. The CDR3 consists of 18 residues. The germline V gene has CDR1 LGHDT and CDR2 YNNKEL (reference sequence). The rearrangement links TRBV3-1 (or the pseudogene TRBV3-2) to TRBJ1-3; TRBD1 might be the D (6 bases). The origin of this receptor is a human donor in a cohort sampled during active COVID-19. Material: peripheral blood. Here the CDR3 DNA reads TGTGCCAGCAGCCCCCCTGTAGAAGGACAGAGCTCTGGAAACACCATATATTTT. It is translated as CASSPPVEGQSSGNTIYF.